This TCR beta chain was retrieved from a study of T cell clonality in common variable immunodeficiency (dated by TCRdb to 2014 to 2015). What the authors observed across the whole study: Correlations between repertoire features and clinical complications were limited by patient heterogeneity within the CVID cohort. Fewer TCRbeta clones were shared among CVID subjects than among healthy controls (p < 0.0001). Increased TCRbeta clonality was found in CVID subjects compared with healthy controls (t-test p = 0.018), with the increase being most characteristic of about a third of subjects. According to the authors, figuring out what caused the increased clonality in CVID would require sequencing the repertoires of T cell subpopulations. CVID TCRbeta sequences reportedly showed fewer deletions and N-nucleotide insertions and lacked highly modified clones with 13 or more V deletions. Even though DNA input was equal, the average per sample came to 80,000 to 100,000 unique sequences for controls compared with approximately 29,000 for CVID samples.

This clone was detected many times. The antigen it binds to is not known. The sequenced fragment ends 3 residues before the CDR3 boundary, so the rest is inferred from the germline J gene. Equivalent amounts of genomic DNA from CVID and control samples were used as sequencing input. For every sample, a 60 bp segment covering the rearranged TCRbeta CDR3 region was amplified and then sequenced. The immunoSEQ assay, a bias-corrected multiplex PCR combined with high-throughput sequencing, was used to amplify TCRbeta. The study's own analysis went as follows. Each unique nucleotide sequence was treated as a clone and annotated with V, D and J genes, copy number and frequency. Sequences were labeled productive if in frame, and non-productive if out of frame or containing stop codons. As previously described, clonality was computed from Shannon's entropy. Mean CDR3 Kyte-Doolittle hydropathy was derived from the predicted amino acid sequences of productive clones. Using the R hclust function, scaled V gene usage was clustered hierarchically with Manhattan distance and complete linkage. Sharing of clones by CDR3 amino acid sequence was evaluated through resampling of 12 repertoires per group over 100 rounds. Repertoires were searched for fewer than 85 published EBV-specific and about 240 published CMV-specific TCRbeta sequences. After two CVID samples that produced fewer than 10,000 sequences were dropped from the analysis, some 42 CVID repertoires remained. Here the immuneACCESS table is served through TCRdb, limited to in-frame sequences with V and J called. Missing clones are a known gap in these copies; in checked studies unresolved V genes cover under half, and the rest lacks a known reason. For V, J and clone size, that table is used; D and trimming come from the DNA. The table shows about 33,000 clones here, with no singletons. The ten largest account for 4% to 5% of the sample.

Both CVID patients and healthy controls were predominantly of Caucasian heritage. From each donor, about 5 to 8.5 ml of heparinized peripheral whole blood was collected. Genomic DNA from adults with common variable immune deficiency (CVID) and from healthy adult controls was used to sequence TCRbeta CDR3 repertoires. The control group comprised 22 healthy adult volunteers, some 12 female and 10 male, aged about 20 to 70 years with a mean age of around 37. Diluted blood was density-centrifuged over Hypaque 1077 or Ficoll-Paque to isolate peripheral blood mononuclear cells. Genomic DNA was extracted from unsorted mononuclear cells by Qiagen column purification or by a centrifugation-based method. V and J are trimmed by 4 bases and 6 bases, and the gene matches miss 12 bases of the junction. Including cysteine and phenylalanine, the CDR3 has 16 amino acids. Only the CDR3 bases that were read are kept: 39 of them, in frame from base 1. As encoded in the germline V gene (reference sequence), CDR1 is SGHNT while CDR2 is YYREEE.

The sample comprised peripheral blood mononuclear cells. The sequence came from a person aged 18 to 70 in good health. The V gene is TRBV5-4 and the J gene is TRBJ1-5; 8 central bases correspond to TRBD1. CDR3 DNA (partial): TGTGCCAGCAGCAGCCAAGGACAGGGAGCTGTTCAGCCC. This encodes CASSSQGQGAVQP. The entire CDR3 protein is CASSSQGQGAVQPQHF.